Listed here are 7 T cell receptor beta chains from one sample, sequenced in a study of radiation and T cells in renal cell carcinoma (dated by TCRdb to 2018 to 2021). Receptors were amplified or captured by the immunoSEQ multiplex PCR assay. TCRdb retrieved this table from immuneACCESS and kept in-frame rearrangements only. Not all clones are present; in checked studies, unresolved V genes account for under half, and no reason is known for the remainder. The sample contains approximately 24,000 clones, roughly half of them found a single time. Of the sample, approximately 16% falls within the top ten clones. What this sample's time point label stands for: tumor resected at nephrectomy. Explained via the paper, the treatment or condition label denotes: 15 Gy SBRT to primary tumor, nephrectomy 4 weeks later. This sample comprised tumor tissue, obtained from a patient whose treatment included radiotherapy and nephrectomy. The receptors derive from a woman between 45 and 60 years old with renal cell carcinoma.

The sample holds a few counts of this clone. The V and J genes are TRBV19 and TRBJ1-1; D remains unclear. V lost 6 bases and J lost 7, with 15 bases in between. CDR3 length: 13 residues. Per germline, CDR1 LNHDA and CDR2 SQIVND (reference sequence). Written as DNA, the CDR3 is TGTGCCAGTAGAAGGTCTGAAGTAGGTGAAGCTTTCTTT. This encodes CASRRSEVGEAFF.

The V call is TRBV6-6, the J call TRBJ1-2, with D perhaps matching TRBD1 (5 bases). Trimming shortened V by 2 bases and J by 6 bases, and 13 bases separated the two germline ends. Germline CDR1 and CDR2: MNHNY and SVGAGI (reference sequence). This CDR3 spans 14 amino acids. The CDR3 protein is CASSYGRGSDGYTF. In DNA, the CDR3 is TGTGCCAGCAGTTACGGGCGGGGGTCCGATGGCTACACCTTC.

This clone is deemed medium-sized. This sequence joins TRBV5-1 and TRBJ1-6; D uncertain. The CDR3 totals 13 residues. Trimming took off 0 bases at V and 10 bases at J, with 8 bases between the two ends. Germline values: CDR1 SGHRS, CDR2 YFSETQ. As DNA, the CDR3 is TGCGCCAGCAGCTTGGTAAACTCATCACCCCTCCACTTT. Translation: CASSLVNSSPLHF.

The rearrangement uses TRBV5-4 and TRBJ1-2; no firm D call. The germline gives CDR1 SGHNT, CDR2 YYREEE (reference sequence). Trimming removed 0 bases at V and 4 bases at J, with 7 bases between. The length of the CDR3 is 13 residues. The chain's CDR3 is CASSLDSFYGYTF. The CDR3 nucleotides read TGTGCCAGCAGCTTGGACAGTTTCTATGGCTACACCTTC.

The V call is TRBV20-1, the J call TRBJ1-2; no definite D call. The ends were cut back, 6 bases at V and 4 bases at J, with 6 bases in the middle. There are 10 residues in the CDR3. The V gene's germline CDR1 is DFQATT and CDR2 SNEGSKA (reference sequence). CDR3 in DNA: TGCAGTGCCCCCACCTATGGCTACACCTTC. Translated: CSAPTYGYTF.

This clone was found many times. J is TRBJ2-3 and V is TRBV6-5; 7 nucleotides align to TRBD2. CDR1 MNHEY and CDR2 SVGAGI come from the germline V gene. J lost 5 bases, V lost 5 bases, and 7 bases had no gene match. The CDR3 runs 14 residues. DNA of the CDR3: TGTGCCAGCAGTCCGGACTCGGGAGGAGATACGCAGTATTTT. Protein sequence: CASSPDSGGDTQYF.

This clone has more than one count but fewer than ten. The chain couples TRBV7-8 to TRBJ2-7; D gene uncertain. This CDR3 is 14 amino acids long. CDR1 is SGHVS and CDR2 is FQNEAQ in the germline V gene. V was clipped by 1 base and J by 4 bases, with 11 bases between them. As DNA, the CDR3 is TGTGCCAGCAGCTTAGGTCCTCGAGGTTACGAGCAGTACTTC. It yields the protein CASSLGPRGYEQYF. The full variable domain, in which reference TRBV7-8 and TRBJ2-7 provide the parts outside the CDR3, is GAGVSQSPRYKVAKRGQDVALRCDPISGHVSLFWYQQALGQGPEFLTYFQNEAQLDKSGLPSDRFFAERPEGSVSTLKIQRTQQEDSAVYLCASSLGPRGYEQYFGPGTRLTVT.